This paragraph covers one TCR beta chain sequence. Here immunoSEQ multiplex PCR was the method, and the copy in TCRdb shows in-frame clones only, minus some. This table holds about 74,000 clones, about 94% found once. The germline CDR1 and CDR2 sequences are MNHEY and SVGAGI. CDR3 size: 13 residues. V gave up 6 bases and J gave up 8 bases; unmatched junction bases: 6. This entry is derived from a study of cytomegalovirus exposure and HLA in healthy donors. The TCR was taken from a man aged 18 to 29 in good health and CMV-seropositive. The source material was PBMCs. This chain uses TRBV6-5 with TRBJ1-2; 10 bases match TRBD1. The CDR3 sequence is CASSQGQGQGYTF. In DNA form, the CDR3 reads TGTGCCAGCAGCCAGGGACAGGGGCAAGGCTACACCTTC.